These 25 T cell receptor beta chains originate from one sample sequenced in a study of blood T cell repertoires in COVID-19 (dated by TCRdb to 2019 to 2021). The protocol used for the library was the immunoSEQ multiplex PCR assay. This immuneACCESS table, as held by TCRdb, lists in-frame sequences with V and J called but not all clones. Of the missing ones, under half trace to an unresolved V gene in checked studies; the others have no known cause. The sample table records 300,000 or so clones; 89% of these occur just once. The top ten clones comprise roughly 6.7% of the sample. The sequenced material came from peripheral blood. The receptor source for this set is a man aged 18 to 30 who had recovered from COVID-19.

The rearrangement joins TRBV4-1 to TRBJ1-1, with D perhaps matching TRBD1 (5 bases). This CDR3 is built from 13 residues. Trimming removed 4 bases from V and 5 bases from J, with 11 bases in between. The germline V gene has CDR1 MGHRA and CDR2 YSYEKL. Written as DNA, the CDR3 is TGCGCCAGCAGCCGCAGGGTAGGAACTGAAGCTTTCTTT. Translating gives CASSRRVGTEAFF.

The gene calls are TRBV19 and TRBJ1-2; a possible D gene is TRBD1 (6 bases). Germline-derived CDR1 and CDR2 are LNHDA and SQIVND (reference sequence). CDR3 length: 13 residues. Deletions cut 4 bases from V and 3 bases from J, with 9 bases between. The CDR3 loop is CASSRGPDYGYTF. DNA of the CDR3: TGTGCCAGTAGTAGGGGGCCAGACTATGGCTACACCTTC.

The J gene is TRBJ2-1, the V gene TRBV7-9; 8 nucleotides align to TRBD1. The CDR3 has 13 residues. V lost 5 bases to trimming and J lost 10 bases; unmatched junction nucleotides: 7. Germline V gene sequence: CDR1 SEHNR, CDR2 FQNEAQ (reference sequence). In nucleotides, the CDR3 is TGTGCCAGCAGCCCCGGACAGGGCGGGGAGCAGTTCTTC. Translation: CASSPGQGGEQFF. Based on the CDR3 plus reference TRBV7-9 and TRBJ2-1, the full variable domain is DTGVSQNPRHKITKRGQNVTFRCDPISEHNRLYWYRQTLGQGPEFLTYFQNEAQLEKSRLLSDRFSAERPKGSFSTLEIQRTEQGDSAMYLCASSPGQGGEQFFGPGTRLTVL.

The chain links TRBV19 to TRBJ1-2; 7 bases line up with TRBD1. From germline, CDR1 is LNHDA and CDR2 SQIVND (reference sequence). The CDR3 has 15 amino acids. V lost 3 bases to trimming and J lost 1 base; unmatched junction nucleotides: 5. The CDR3 sequence: CASSMGQILNYGYTF. In DNA, the CDR3 is TGTGCCAGTAGTATGGGACAGATCCTTAACTATGGCTACACCTTC. Full variable domain (outside the CDR3, taken from reference TRBV19 and TRBJ1-2): DGGITQSPKYLFRKEGQNVTLSCEQNLNHDAMYWYRQDPGQGLRLIYYSQIVNDFQKGDIAEGYSVSREKKESFPLTVTSAQKNPTAFYLCASSMGQILNYGYTFGSGTRLTVV.

The V call is TRBV7-2, the J call TRBJ2-1, with 7 bases aligning to TRBD1. J gave up 10 bases and V 5 bases, and 14 bases lay outside the gene matches. CDR1 and CDR2 (germline): SGHTA, FQGNSA. The CDR3 runs to 15 residues. CDR3 loop: CASSLGQDGLTEQFF. In DNA, the CDR3 is TGTGCCAGCAGCCTCGGACAGGACGGCCTTACAGAGCAGTTCTTC.

This chain uses TRBV5-6 with TRBJ1-1, with 7 positions matching TRBD1. V lost 4 bases and J lost 0; bases outside the gene matches: 9. The CDR3 sequence is 16 residues long. CDR1 is SGHDT, CDR2 YYEEEE, per germline. The chain's CDR3 is CASSGFPGQMNTEAFF. CDR3 coding DNA: TGTGCCAGCAGCGGATTCCCGGGACAGATGAACACTGAAGCTTTCTTT.

This chain links TRBV7-3 with TRBJ1-6; D might be TRBD1 (5 bases). Germline CDR1 reads SGHTA; CDR2 reads FQGTGA. This CDR3 is built from 14 residues. V lost 2 bases, J lost 9 bases, and 11 bases lay in between. CDR3 residues: CASSLQGDSSPLHF. Here the CDR3 DNA reads TGTGCCAGCAGCTTACAGGGTGATAGTTCACCCCTCCACTTT. The full variable domain, in which reference TRBV7-3 and TRBJ1-6 provide the parts outside the CDR3, is GAGVSQTPSNKVTEKGKYVELRCDPISGHTALYWYRQSLGQGPEFLIYFQGTGAADDSGLPNDRFFAVRPEGSVSTLKIQRTERGDSAVYLCASSLQGDSSPLHFGNGTRLTVT.

This chain connects TRBV20-1 to TRBJ2-1; 11 bases fit TRBD2. CDR1 and CDR2 from the germline V gene are DFQATT and SNEGSKA (reference sequence). The CDR3 contains 15 residues. The ends lost 3 bases at V and 2 bases at J; junction bases unmatched: 3. CDR3 coding DNA: TGCAGTGCTAGTGATAGCGGGGGGGCCTACAATGAGCAGTTCTTC. Translation gives CSASDSGGAYNEQFF.

This rearrangement joins TRBV10-1 to TRBJ2-5, with 7 positions matching TRBD1. Losses at the gene ends were 7 bases for V and 5 bases for J; bases not matched to a gene: 10. The CDR3 loop spans 14 amino acids. Germline V gene data show CDR1 as WNHNN and CDR2 as SYGVQD (reference sequence). CDR3 protein: CASTRTGVGETQYF. CDR3 coding DNA: TGCGCCAGCACCCGAACAGGGGTTGGGGAGACCCAGTACTTC.

This sequence joins TRBV7-2 and TRBJ2-1; 11 bases line up with TRBD2. Trimming took 5 bases from V and 2 from J; bases not matched to a gene: 2. Germline CDR1 and CDR2: SGHTA and FQGNSA. This CDR3 has 15 amino acids. The CDR3: CASSRTSGPYNEQFF. In DNA form, the CDR3 reads TGTGCCAGCAGCCGGACTAGCGGGCCCTACAATGAGCAGTTCTTC.

The chain has TRBV2 and TRBJ1-5, with a possible D match to TRBD1 (6 bases). The CDR3 has 13 amino acids. V lost 7 bases, J lost 2 bases, and 9 bases lay in between. Germline V gene data show CDR1 as SNHLY and CDR2 as FYNNEI. The DNA for the CDR3 is TGTGCCAGCAAGGGGGACGGCAATCAGCCCCAGCATTTT. Residues: CASKGDGNQPQHF.

This chain links TRBV5-8 with TRBJ1-3; possibly TRBD1 for D (5 bases). The V and J ends lost 6 bases and 0 bases respectively, with 13 bases between them. Germline V gene data show CDR1 as SGHTS and CDR2 as YDEGEE. The CDR3 loop spans 15 amino acids. The DNA of the CDR3 is TGTGCCAGCACCATCGGACACTCCTCTGGAAACACCATATATTTT. Translated: CASTIGHSSGNTIYF.

This rearrangement joins TRBV7-2 to TRBJ2-1; 10 nucleotides line up with TRBD2. Germline CDR1 SGHTA, CDR2 FQGNSA. CDR3 size: 15 residues. V shed 5 bases and J 3 bases; nucleotides not matched to a gene: 4. This CDR3 is CASSRSGGNYNEQFF. CDR3 in DNA: TGTGCCAGCAGCCGTAGCGGGGGGAACTACAATGAGCAGTTCTTC. The entire variable domain, with the rest obtained from reference TRBV7-2 and TRBJ2-1, is as follows: GAGVSQSPSNKVTEKGKDVELRCDPISGHTALYWYRQSLGQGLEFLIYFQGNSAPDKSGLPSDRFSAERTGGSVSTLTIQRTQQEDSAVYLCASSRSGGNYNEQFFGPGTRLTVL.

The J gene is TRBJ1-5, the V gene TRBV5-1; D possibly corresponds to TRBD1 (5 bases). The CDR3 has 15 amino acids. Germline assignment: CDR1 SGHRS and CDR2 YFSETQ. The V and J ends lost 4 bases and 3 bases respectively, with 14 bases between them. CDR3 nucleotides: TGCGCCAGCAGCCCCGCGGGGGTTACCAATCAGCCCCAGCATTTT. Amino acid sequence: CASSPAGVTNQPQHF.

V gene TRBV7-6 combines with J gene TRBJ2-3; D gene unclear. The CDR3 length is 15 residues. The V gene lost 2 bases and the J gene lost 0 bases, with 9 bases spanning the gap. Germline lookup yields CDR1 SGHVS and CDR2 FNYEAQ. This chain's CDR3 is CASSLSSVSTDTQYF. CDR3 nucleotides: TGTGCCAGCAGCTTAAGCTCGGTTAGCACAGATACGCAGTATTTT.

This clone is a singleton in its sample. The V call is TRBV7-9, the J call TRBJ2-2; D remains ambiguous. The CDR3 length is 14 residues. Germline CDR1 reads SEHNR; CDR2 reads FQNEAQ (reference sequence). Between the trimmed V and J ends, which lost 1 base and 1 base, there was a span of 4 bases. CDR3 coding DNA: TGTGCCAGCAGCTTAGGAGGGAACACCGGGGAGCTGTTTTTT. Translated, it gives CASSLGGNTGELFF. Complete variable domain (other parts from reference TRBV7-9 and TRBJ2-2): DTGVSQNPRHKITKRGQNVTFRCDPISEHNRLYWYRQTLGQGPEFLTYFQNEAQLEKSRLLSDRFSAERPKGSFSTLEIQRTEQGDSAMYLCASSLGGNTGELFFGEGSRLTVL.

This clone was seen once. This chain joins TRBV19 and TRBJ2-5; D not resolved. This CDR3 has 13 amino acids. CDR1 and CDR2 from the germline V gene are LNHDA and SQIVND (reference sequence). Trimming cost V 0 bases and J 4 bases, with 6 bases left between them. The CDR3 DNA is TGTGCCAGTAGTATAGACTCCTCAGAGACCCAGTACTTC. The encoded protein is CASSIDSSETQYF.

This chain uses TRBV3-1 (or the pseudogene TRBV3-2) with TRBJ1-2, with a tentative D call TRBD1 (5 bases). The germline V gene encodes CDR1 LGHDT and CDR2 YNNKEL (reference sequence). This CDR3 has 15 residues. The V end was cut by 1 base, the J end by 7 bases, with 16 bases between. This chain's CDR3 is CASSQVRTDTGGYTF. The CDR3 DNA follows: TGTGCCAGCAGCCAAGTCCGCACGGACACAGGTGGCTACACCTTC.

The CDR3 DNA reads as TGTGCCAGCAGCCGACAGGGAGAAGAAAAACTGTTTTTT. Encoded protein: CASSRQGEEKLFF. This sequence joins TRBV3-1 (or the pseudogene TRBV3-2) and TRBJ1-4, with 7 positions matching TRBD1. The CDR3 contains 13 residues. Germline V gene lookup returns CDR1 LGHDT and CDR2 YNNKEL (reference sequence). V lost 4 bases, J lost 8 bases, and 4 bases stayed unmatched.

The chain carries TRBV4-1 and TRBJ2-2; D might be TRBD1 (6 bases). This CDR3 is 14 amino acids long. V was clipped by 4 bases and J by 7 bases, with 13 bases between them. Germline-derived CDR1 and CDR2 are MGHRA and YSYEKL. In nucleotides, the CDR3 is TGCGCCAGCAGCCCAGGGGACGGCTTCGGGGAGCTGTTTTTT. It codes for CASSPGDGFGELFF.

This clone was seen a single time. V is TRBV6-1 and J is TRBJ2-2; D may be TRBD2 (7 bases). CDR1 and CDR2 (germline): MNHNS, SASEGT. V was shortened by 1 base and J by 4 bases, with 13 bases between the two germline ends. This CDR3 has 16 residues. This CDR3 reads CASSEVRGGFTGELFF. DNA of the CDR3: TGTGCCAGCAGTGAAGTTAGGGGGGGGTTCACCGGGGAGCTGTTTTTT.

The genes are TRBV19 and TRBJ2-3; 8 bases map to TRBD2. The CDR3 extends over 17 amino acids. V gave up 4 bases and J gave up 0 bases; unmatched junction bases: 9. In germline, CDR1 is LNHDA, CDR2 SQIVND (reference sequence). CDR3 DNA: TGTGCCAGTAGTAATTTTTTCGGGGGGGGGAGCACAGATACGCAGTATTTT. It yields the protein CASSNFFGGGSTDTQYF.

As to this clone: Other DNA sequences in the same sample also yield this CDR3. This chain uses TRBV5-1 with TRBJ1-1; perhaps TRBD1 as D (5 bases). Germline V gives CDR1 SGHRS, CDR2 YFSETQ. The V and J ends lost 5 bases and 1 base respectively, with 9 bases between them. CDR3 length: 13 residues. CDR3 in DNA: TGCGCCAGCAGTTTTCAGGGGAACACTGAAGCTTTCTTT. Translating it yields CASSFQGNTEAFF.

This chain connects TRBV7-9 to TRBJ2-4; unclear D gene. The V end lost 1 base, the J end lost 0 bases, and 7 bases lay between the germline ends. Germline CDR1 and CDR2: SEHNR and FQNEAQ (reference sequence). The CDR3 consists of 15 residues. The CDR3 spells CASSLDGQAKNIQYF. The CDR3 DNA reads TGTGCCAGCAGCTTAGATGGCCAAGCCAAAAACATTCAGTACTTC.

The CDR3 DNA is TGTGCCAGCAGCTTGACTAGCGGGAGGGCAGGAGATACGCAGTATTTT. Translation: CASSLTSGRAGDTQYF. V gene TRBV7-6 combines with J gene TRBJ2-3; 14 bases line up with TRBD2. V shed 3 bases, J shed 5 bases, and the junction held 4 bases outside the gene matches. The CDR3 has 16 amino acids. The germline gives CDR1 SGHVS, CDR2 FNYEAQ.